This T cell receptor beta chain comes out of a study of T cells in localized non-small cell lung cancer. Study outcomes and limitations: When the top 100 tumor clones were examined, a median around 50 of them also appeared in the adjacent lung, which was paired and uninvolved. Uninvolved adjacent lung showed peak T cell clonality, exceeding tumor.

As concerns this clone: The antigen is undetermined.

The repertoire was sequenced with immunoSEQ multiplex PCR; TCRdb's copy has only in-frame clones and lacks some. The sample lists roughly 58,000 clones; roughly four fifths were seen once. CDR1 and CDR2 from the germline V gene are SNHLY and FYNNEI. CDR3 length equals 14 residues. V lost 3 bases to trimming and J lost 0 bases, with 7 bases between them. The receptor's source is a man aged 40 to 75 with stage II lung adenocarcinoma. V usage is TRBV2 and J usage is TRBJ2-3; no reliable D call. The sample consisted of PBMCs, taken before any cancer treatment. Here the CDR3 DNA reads TGTGCCAGCAGTGAGGGCCTAAGCACAGATACGCAGTATTTT. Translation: CASSEGLSTDTQYF.